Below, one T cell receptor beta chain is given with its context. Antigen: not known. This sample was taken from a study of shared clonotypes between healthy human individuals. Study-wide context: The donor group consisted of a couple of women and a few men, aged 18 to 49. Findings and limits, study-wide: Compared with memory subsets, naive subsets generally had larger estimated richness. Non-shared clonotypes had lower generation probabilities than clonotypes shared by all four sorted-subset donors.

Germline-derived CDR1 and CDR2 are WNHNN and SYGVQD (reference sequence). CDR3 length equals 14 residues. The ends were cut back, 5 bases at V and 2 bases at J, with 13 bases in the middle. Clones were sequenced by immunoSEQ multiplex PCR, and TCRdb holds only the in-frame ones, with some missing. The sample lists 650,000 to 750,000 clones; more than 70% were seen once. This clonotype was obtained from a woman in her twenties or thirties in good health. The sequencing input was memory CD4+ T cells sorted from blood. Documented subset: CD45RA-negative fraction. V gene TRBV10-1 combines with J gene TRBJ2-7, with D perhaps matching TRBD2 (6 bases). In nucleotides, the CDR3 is TGCGCCAGCAGTATCGCGGGACGTCCCTACGAGCAGTACTTC. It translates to CASSIAGRPYEQYF.